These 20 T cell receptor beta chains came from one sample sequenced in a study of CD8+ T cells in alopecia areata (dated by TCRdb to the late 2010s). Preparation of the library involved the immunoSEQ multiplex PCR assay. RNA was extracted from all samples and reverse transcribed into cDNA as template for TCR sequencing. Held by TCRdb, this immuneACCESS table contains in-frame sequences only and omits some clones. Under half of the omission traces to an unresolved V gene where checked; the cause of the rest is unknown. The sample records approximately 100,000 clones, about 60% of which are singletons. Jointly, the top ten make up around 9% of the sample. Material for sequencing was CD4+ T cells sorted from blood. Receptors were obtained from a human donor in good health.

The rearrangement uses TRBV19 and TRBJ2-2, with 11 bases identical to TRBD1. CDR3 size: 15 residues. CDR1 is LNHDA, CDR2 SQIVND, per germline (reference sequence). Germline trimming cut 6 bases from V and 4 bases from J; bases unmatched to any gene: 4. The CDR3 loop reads CASRGQGASTGELFF. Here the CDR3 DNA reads TGTGCCAGTAGAGGACAGGGGGCCAGCACCGGGGAGCTGTTTTTT.

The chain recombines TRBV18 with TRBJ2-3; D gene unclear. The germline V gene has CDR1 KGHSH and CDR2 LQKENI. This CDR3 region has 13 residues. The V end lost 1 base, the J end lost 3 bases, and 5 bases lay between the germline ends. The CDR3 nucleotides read TGTGCCAGCTCACCACTTAGAACAGATACGCAGTATTTT. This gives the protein CASSPLRTDTQYF.

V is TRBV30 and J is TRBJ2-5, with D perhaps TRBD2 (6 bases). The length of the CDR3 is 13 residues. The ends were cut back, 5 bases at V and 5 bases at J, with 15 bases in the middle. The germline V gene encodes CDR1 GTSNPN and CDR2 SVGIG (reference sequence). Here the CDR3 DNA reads TGTGCCTGGGGCCGGGACCGGGGGGAGACCCAGTACTTC. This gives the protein CAWGRDRGETQYF.

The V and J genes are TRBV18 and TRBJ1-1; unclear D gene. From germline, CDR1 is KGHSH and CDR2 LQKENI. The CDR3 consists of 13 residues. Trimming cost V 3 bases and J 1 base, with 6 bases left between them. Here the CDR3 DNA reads TGTGCCAGCTCACCTCCCGGGAACACTGAAGCTTTCTTT. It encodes CASSPPGNTEAFF.

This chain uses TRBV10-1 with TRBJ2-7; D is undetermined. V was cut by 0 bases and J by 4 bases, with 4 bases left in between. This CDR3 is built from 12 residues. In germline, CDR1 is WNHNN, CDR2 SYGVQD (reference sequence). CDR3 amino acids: CASSESAYEQYF. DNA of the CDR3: TGCGCCAGCAGTGAGTCGGCGTACGAGCAGTACTTC.

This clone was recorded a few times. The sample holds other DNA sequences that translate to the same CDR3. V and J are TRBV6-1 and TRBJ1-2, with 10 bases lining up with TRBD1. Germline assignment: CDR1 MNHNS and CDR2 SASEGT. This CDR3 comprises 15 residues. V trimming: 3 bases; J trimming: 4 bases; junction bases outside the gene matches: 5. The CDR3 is CASSDRTGGSYGYTF. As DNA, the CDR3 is TGTGCCAGCAGTGATCGGACAGGGGGAAGCTATGGCTACACCTTC.

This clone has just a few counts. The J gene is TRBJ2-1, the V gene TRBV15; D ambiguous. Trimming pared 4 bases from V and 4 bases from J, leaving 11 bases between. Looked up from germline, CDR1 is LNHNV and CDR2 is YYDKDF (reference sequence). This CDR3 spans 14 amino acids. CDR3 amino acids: CATSTRANYNEQFF. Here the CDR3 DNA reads TGTGCCACCAGCACCCGGGCCAATTACAATGAGCAGTTCTTC.

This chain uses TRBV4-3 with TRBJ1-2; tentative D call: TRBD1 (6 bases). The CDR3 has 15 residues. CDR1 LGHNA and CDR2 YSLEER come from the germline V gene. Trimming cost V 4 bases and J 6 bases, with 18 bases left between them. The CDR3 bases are TGCGCCAGCAGCCTCCACCGTGGACAGCTGGATGGCTACACCTTC. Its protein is CASSLHRGQLDGYTF.

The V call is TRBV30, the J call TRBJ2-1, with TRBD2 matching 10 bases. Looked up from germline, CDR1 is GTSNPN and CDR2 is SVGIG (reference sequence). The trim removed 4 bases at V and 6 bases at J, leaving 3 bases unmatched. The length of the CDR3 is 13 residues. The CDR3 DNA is TGTGCCTGGATGCAGCGGGGGGGCAATGAGCAGTTCTTC. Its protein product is CAWMQRGGNEQFF.

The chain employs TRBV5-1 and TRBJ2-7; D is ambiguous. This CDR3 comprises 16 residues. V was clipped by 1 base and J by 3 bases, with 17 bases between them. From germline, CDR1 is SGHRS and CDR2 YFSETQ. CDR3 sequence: CASSLWGPAPGYEQYF. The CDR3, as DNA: TGCGCCAGCAGCTTGTGGGGTCCGGCTCCCGGCTACGAGCAGTACTTC. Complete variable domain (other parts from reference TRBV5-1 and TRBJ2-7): KAGVTQTPRYLIKTRGQQVTLSCSPISGHRSVSWYQQTPGQGLQFLFEYFSETQRNKGNFPGRFSGRQFSNSRSEMNVSTLELGDSALYLCASSLWGPAPGYEQYFGPGTRLTVT.

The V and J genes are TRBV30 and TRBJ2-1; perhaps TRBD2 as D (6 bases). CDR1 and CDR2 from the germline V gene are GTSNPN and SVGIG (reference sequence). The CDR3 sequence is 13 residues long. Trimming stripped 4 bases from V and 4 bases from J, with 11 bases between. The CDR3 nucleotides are TGTGCCTGGACTACCGGGAGTTACAATGAGCAGTTCTTC. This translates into CAWTTGSYNEQFF.

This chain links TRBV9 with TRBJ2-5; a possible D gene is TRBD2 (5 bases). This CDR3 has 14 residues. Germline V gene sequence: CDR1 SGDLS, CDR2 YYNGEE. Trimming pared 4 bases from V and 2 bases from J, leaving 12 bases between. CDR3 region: CASSPRTLQETQYF. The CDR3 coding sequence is TGTGCCAGCAGCCCCCGGACTCTTCAAGAGACCCAGTACTTC.

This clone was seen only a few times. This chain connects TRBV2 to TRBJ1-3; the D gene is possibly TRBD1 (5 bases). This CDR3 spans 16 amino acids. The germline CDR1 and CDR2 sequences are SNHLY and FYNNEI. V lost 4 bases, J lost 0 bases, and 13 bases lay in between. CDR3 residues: CASSVVQGHSGNTIYF. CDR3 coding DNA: TGTGCCAGCAGTGTGGTCCAAGGACACTCTGGAAACACCATATATTTT.

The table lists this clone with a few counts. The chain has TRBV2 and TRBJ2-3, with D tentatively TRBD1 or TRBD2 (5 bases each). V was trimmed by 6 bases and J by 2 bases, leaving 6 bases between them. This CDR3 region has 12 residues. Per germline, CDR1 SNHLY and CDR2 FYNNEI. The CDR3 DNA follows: TGTGCCAGCAGGGGGGACACAGATACGCAGTATTTT. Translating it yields CASRGDTDTQYF.

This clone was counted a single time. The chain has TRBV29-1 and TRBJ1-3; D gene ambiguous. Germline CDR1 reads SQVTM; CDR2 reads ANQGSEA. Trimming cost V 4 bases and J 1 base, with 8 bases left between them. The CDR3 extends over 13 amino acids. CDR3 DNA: TGCAGCGTTGCACACCGATCTGGAAACACCATATATTTT. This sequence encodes CSVAHRSGNTIYF.

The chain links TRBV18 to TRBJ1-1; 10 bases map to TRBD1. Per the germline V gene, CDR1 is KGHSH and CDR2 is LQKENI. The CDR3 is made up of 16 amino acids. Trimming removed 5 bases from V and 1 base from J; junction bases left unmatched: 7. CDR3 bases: TGTGCCAGCTCATCTCGACAGGGGGCTAAGAACACTGAAGCTTTCTTT. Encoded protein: CASSSRQGAKNTEAFF.

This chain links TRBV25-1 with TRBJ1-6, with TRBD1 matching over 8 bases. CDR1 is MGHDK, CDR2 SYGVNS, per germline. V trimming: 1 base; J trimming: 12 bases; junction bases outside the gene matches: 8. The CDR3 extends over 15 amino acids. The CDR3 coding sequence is TGTGCCAGCAGTGAATCACAAACAGGGGGAGAACCCCTCCACTTT. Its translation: CASSESQTGGEPLHF. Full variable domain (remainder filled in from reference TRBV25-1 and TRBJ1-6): EADIYQTPRYLVIGTGKKITLECSQTMGHDKMYWYQQDPGMELHLIHYSYGVNSTEKGDLSSESTVSRIRTEHFPLTLESARPSHTSQYLCASSESQTGGEPLHFGNGTRLTVT.

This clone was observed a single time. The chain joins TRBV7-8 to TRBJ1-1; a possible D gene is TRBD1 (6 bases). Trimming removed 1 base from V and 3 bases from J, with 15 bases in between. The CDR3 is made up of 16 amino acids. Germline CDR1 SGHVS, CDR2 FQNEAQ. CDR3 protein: CASSLVGGGVYTEAFF. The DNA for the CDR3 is TGTGCCAGCAGCTTAGTAGGGGGAGGAGTCTACACTGAAGCTTTCTTT.

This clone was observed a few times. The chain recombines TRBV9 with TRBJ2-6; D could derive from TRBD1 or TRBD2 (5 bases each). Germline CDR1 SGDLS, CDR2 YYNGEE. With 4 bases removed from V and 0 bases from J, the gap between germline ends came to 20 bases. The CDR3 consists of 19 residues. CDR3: CASSTTGQGRLSGANVLTF. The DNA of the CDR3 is TGTGCCAGCAGCACCACCGGGCAGGGACGCCTCTCTGGGGCCAACGTCCTGACTTTC.

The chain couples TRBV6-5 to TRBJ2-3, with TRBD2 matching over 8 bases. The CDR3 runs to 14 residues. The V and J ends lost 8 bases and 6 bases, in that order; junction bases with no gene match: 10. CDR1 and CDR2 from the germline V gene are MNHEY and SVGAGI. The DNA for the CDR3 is TGTGCCAGCGCTAGCGGGCGAACAGGGGATACGCAGTATTTT. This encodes CASASGRTGDTQYF.